The entry below describes one T cell receptor beta chain. This entry comes from a study of control samples from healthy donors and cancer patients. TCRdb keeps only in-frame clones here, not all; method: immunoSEQ multiplex PCR. The sample lists about 110,000 clones; just over 90% were seen once. Sequencing was done on a sample of blood. The clonotype was recovered from a human donor in good health. The donor label of this sample is uncertain.

CDR3 sequence (DNA): TGTGCCAGCAGTTTCCAGGGTTCCGAGCAGTACTTC. Translating it yields CASSFQGSEQYF. The chain joins TRBV12-3 or TRBV12-4 to TRBJ2-7; D possibly corresponds to TRBD1 (5 bases). The CDR3 spans 12 residues. V dropped 3 bases and J dropped 6 bases, with 9 bases sitting between them.